These T cell receptor beta chains were read from a single sample in a study of cytomegalovirus exposure and HLA in healthy donors. This table comes from immunoSEQ multiplex PCR, and its TCRdb copy is limited to in-frame clones, with some not included. The sample contains more than 65,000 clones, 93% of which appear only once. What was sequenced was PBMCs. The source is a young man in good health and CMV-seronegative. CDR3s include the opening cysteine and the closing phenylalanine or tryptophan. The D gene is left open where the match is weak. Not all rows give a size; the values are once, few, many and, for expanded clones, a class.

.	.	TRBV2	TRBJ1-5	CASSEDNLQPQHF	TGTGCCAGCAGTGAAGACAATTTGCAGCCCCAGCATTTT
.	.	TRBV7-8	TRBJ2-5	CASRLRGGLETQYF	TGTGCCAGCAGGCTAAGGGGGGGCTTAGAGACCCAGTACTTC
TRBD1	.	TRBV4-2	TRBJ2-3	CASSQDLGQGADTQYF	TGTGCCAGCAGCCAAGATTTGGGACAGGGGGCAGATACGCAGTATTTT
.	.	TRBV4-1	TRBJ1-3	CASSQVVDTIYF	TGCGCCAGCAGCCAAGTTGTCGACACCATATATTTT
.	few	TRBV27	TRBJ2-7	CASRRGGGEQYF	TGTGCCAGCAGGCGGGGAGGGGGCGAGCAGTACTTC
TRBD1	.	TRBV5-4	TRBJ2-7	CASSDGTVYEQYF	TGTGCCAGCAGCGACGGGACAGTCTACGAGCAGTACTTC
.	once	TRBV10-2	TRBJ1-2	CASSEFPPNYGYTF	TGCGCCAGCAGTGAGTTTCCTCCGAACTATGGCTACACCTTC
.	.	TRBV29-1	TRBJ2-4	CSVEGRVSGAKNIQYF	TGCAGCGTTGAAGGAAGAGTCTCGGGAGCCAAAAACATTCAGTACTTC
.	.	TRBV19	TRBJ1-1	CASSDYGYGRDEAFF	TGTGCCAGTAGTGACTATGGATATGGGCGTGATGAAGCTTTCTTT
TRBD2	.	TRBV2	TRBJ2-7	CASSGGAGGSYEQYF	TGTGCCAGCAGTGGAGGAGCGGGGGGATCCTACGAGCAGTACTTC
TRBD1	.	TRBV5-1	TRBJ1-1	CASSLGQGFEAFF	TGCGCCAGCAGCTTGGGACAGGGGTTTGAAGCTTTCTTT
.	.	TRBV4-1	TRBJ1-2	CASSREGQQRGYTF	TGCGCCAGCAGCCGGGAGGGACAACAGCGAGGCTACACCTTC
.	.	TRBV5-5	TRBJ2-7	CASSQGQAHVYEQYF	TGTGCCAGCAGCCAAGGACAAGCCCACGTCTACGAGCAGTACTTC
TRBD2	.	TRBV7-2	TRBJ2-3	CASSLRVAGVGDTQYF	TGTGCCAGCAGCTTACGTGTAGCGGGAGTGGGGGATACGCAGTATTTT
TRBD1	.	TRBV10-3	TRBJ2-1	CAISPPGQHYNEQFF	TGTGCCATCAGTCCCCCGGGACAGCATTACAATGAGCAGTTCTTC
TRBD1	.	TRBV18	TRBJ1-4	CASSPQGQHNEKLFF	TGTGCCAGCTCACCCCAGGGACAGCATAATGAAAAACTGTTTTTT
TRBD1	.	TRBV6-6	TRBJ2-2	CASRGGQGSKAGELFF	TGTGCCAGCAGGGGGGGACAGGGGAGTAAGGCCGGGGAGCTGTTTTTT
TRBD1	.	TRBV6-6	TRBJ2-5	CASRDRVTETQYF	TGTGCCAGCAGGGACAGGGTTACGGAGACCCAGTACTTC
.	.	TRBV5-1	TRBJ2-1	CASSLAVGGNYNEQFF	TGCGCCAGCAGCTTGGCCGTGGGAGGTAACTACAATGAGCAGTTCTTC
.	.	TRBV15	TRBJ1-2	CATSRGTATNYGYTF	TGTGCCACCAGCAGAGGGACAGCTACTAACTATGGCTACACCTTC
TRBD2	.	TRBV7-2	TRBJ2-1	CASRQGTSAYNEQFF	TGTGCCAGCAGGCAGGGGACTAGCGCCTACAATGAGCAGTTCTTC
TRBD1	.	TRBV10-2	TRBJ2-7	CASSGQGSTYEQYF	TGCGCCAGCAGCGGACAGGGGAGCACCTACGAGCAGTACTTC
.	.	TRBV7-8	TRBJ2-7	CASSFLTREPYEQYF	TGTGCCAGCAGCTTTCTTACACGGGAACCCTACGAGCAGTACTTC
.	.	TRBV20-1	TRBJ2-7	CSARDDREQYF	TGCAGTGCTAGAGATGACAGGGAGCAGTACTTC
.	.	TRBV30	TRBJ1-2	CAWIRGAPQYYGYTF	TGTGCCTGGATCCGAGGCGCTCCACAATACTATGGCTACACCTTC
TRBD1	.	TRBV11-3	TRBJ2-1	CASSTGQGLNEQFF	TGTGCCAGCAGCACGGGACAGGGGTTGAATGAGCAGTTCTTC
TRBD1	once	TRBV5-1	TRBJ1-4	CASSLFQGAGEKLFF	TGCGCCAGCAGCTTGTTTCAGGGGGCTGGGGAAAAACTGTTTTTT
.	.	TRBV5-4	TRBJ2-3	CASSLGGSTTDTQYF	TGTGCCAGCAGCTTGGGAGGCAGTACCACAGATACGCAGTATTTT
TRBD2	.	TRBV5-5	TRBJ2-7	CASSLRRGIKNEQYF	TGTGCCAGCAGCTTACGGCGGGGGATAAAGAACGAGCAGTACTTC
TRBD1	.	TRBV6-4	TRBJ2-2	CASSDSTGARGELFF	TGTGCCAGCAGTGACTCGACAGGGGCGCGCGGGGAGCTGTTTTTT
TRBD1	.	TRBV25-1	TRBJ2-7	CASSTRQGYEQYF	TGTGCCAGCAGTACTAGACAGGGCTACGAGCAGTACTTC
TRBD1	.	TRBV27	TRBJ1-1	CASSPRDRGDPNTEAFF	TGTGCCAGCAGTCCACGGGACAGGGGGGACCCCAACACTGAAGCTTTCTTT
TRBD1	.	TRBV28	TRBJ1-2	CASSLPRQGDNYGYTF	TGTGCCAGCAGTTTACCGAGACAGGGAGATAACTATGGCTACACCTTC
.	.	TRBV21-1	TRBJ1-5	CASSFREGTNQPQHF	TGTGCCAGCAGCTTCCGGGAGGGGACAAATCAGCCCCAGCATTTT
.	.	TRBV5-8	TRBJ2-4	CASSLEVGFGTKNIQYF	TGTGCCAGCAGCTTGGAAGTCGGGTTCGGAACCAAAAACATTCAGTACTTC
.	.	TRBV18	TRBJ1-5	CASSPGQPNYQPQHF	TGTGCCAGCTCGCCGGGTCAACCTAACTATCAGCCCCAGCATTTT
.	.	TRBV14	TRBJ1-1	CASSQVDLGADTEAFF	TGTGCCAGCAGCCAAGTAGATCTGGGGGCGGACACTGAAGCTTTCTTT
.	.	TRBV28	TRBJ2-5	CASSVTIQETQYF	TGTGCCAGCAGTGTGACTATCCAAGAGACCCAGTACTTC
.	.	TRBV7-9	TRBJ2-2	CARNGIKAGELFF	TGTGCCAGAAACGGGATCAAGGCCGGGGAGCTGTTTTTT
.	once	TRBV28	TRBJ1-1	CAWGAGTEAFF	TGTGCCTGGGGCGCAGGGACTGAGGCTTTCTTT
TRBD2	.	TRBV6-1	TRBJ2-5	CATHYTGGFRETQYF	TGTGCCACCCACTACACCGGGGGGTTTCGAGAGACCCAGTACTTC
.	.	TRBV10-3	TRBJ1-1	CAIAALMNTEAFF	TGTGCCATCGCCGCCCTAATGAACACTGAAGCTTTCTTT
TRBD1	.	TRBV30	TRBJ1-1	CAWSVGGGTEAFF	TGTGCCTGGAGTGTAGGGGGCGGGACTGAAGCTTTCTTT
.	.	TRBV30	TRBJ2-7	CAWSDQDSTYEQYF	TGTGCCTGGAGTGACCAGGACAGTACGTACGAGCAGTACTTC
.	.	TRBV4-1	TRBJ2-1	CASSHGTHNEQFF	TGCGCCAGCAGCCATGGGACTCACAATGAGCAGTTCTTC
TRBD1	.	TRBV5-6	TRBJ1-6	CASSFQGAISNSPLHF	TGTGCCAGCAGCTTTCAGGGGGCGATAAGTAATTCACCCCTCCACTTT
.	once	TRBV19	TRBJ1-5	CASSSTTRGGIPRNQPQHF	TGTGCCAGTAGTTCGACTACGCGGGGAGGTATCCCTCGCAATCAGCCCCAGCATTTT
.	.	TRBV29-1	TRBJ1-1	CSVEVVITEAFF	TGCAGCGTTGAAGTAGTGATTACTGAAGCTTTCTTT
.	.	TRBV19	TRBJ2-1	CASSFSGAKGQFF	TGTGCCAGTAGTTTCTCAGGGGCCAAGGGGCAGTTCTTC
.	.	TRBV15	TRBJ2-7	CATSSPGELGEYEQYF	TGTGCCACCAGCAGCCCCGGGGAGCTTGGCGAATACGAGCAGTACTTC
.	.	TRBV11-2	TRBJ1-4	CASSSRMGGEKLFF	TGTGCCAGCAGCTCACGGATGGGGGGTGAAAAACTGTTTTTT
.	.	TRBV18	TRBJ1-2	CASSSETGNYGYTF	TGTGCCAGCTCAAGCGAGACAGGAAACTATGGCTACACCTTC